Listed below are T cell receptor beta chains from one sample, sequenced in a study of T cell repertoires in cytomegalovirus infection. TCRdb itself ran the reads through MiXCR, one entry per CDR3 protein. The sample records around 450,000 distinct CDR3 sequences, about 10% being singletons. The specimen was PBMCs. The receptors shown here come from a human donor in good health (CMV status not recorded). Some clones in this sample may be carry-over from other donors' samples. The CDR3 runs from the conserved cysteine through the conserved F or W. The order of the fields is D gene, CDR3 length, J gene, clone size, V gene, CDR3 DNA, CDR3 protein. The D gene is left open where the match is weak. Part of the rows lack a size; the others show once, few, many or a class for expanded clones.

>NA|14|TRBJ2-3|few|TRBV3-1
TGTGCCAGCAGCCAAGGAATCCACACAGATACGCAGTATTTT
CASSQGIHTDTQYF
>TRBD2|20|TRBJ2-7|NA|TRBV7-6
TGTGCCAGCAGCTTAGCCGGGAGCTTAGGACTAGCGGGAGGGTACTACGAGCAGTACTTC
CASSLAGSLGLAGGYYEQYF
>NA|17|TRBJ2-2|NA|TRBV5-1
TGCGCCAGCAGCTTGAAGTACGGCCCCGCGAACACCGGGGAGCTGTTTTTT
CASSLKYGPANTGELFF
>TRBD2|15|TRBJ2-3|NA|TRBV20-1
TGCAGTGCCCCGGACGCTAGCGGGACCGGAGATACGCAGTATTTT
CSAPDASGTGDTQYF
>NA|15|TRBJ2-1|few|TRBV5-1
TGCGCCAGCACCCCTATGGGGCCGTTAGATAATGAGCAGTTCTTC
CASTPMGPLDNEQFF
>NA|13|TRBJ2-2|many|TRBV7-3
TGTGCCAGCAGCATAGAGTACACCGGGGAGCTGTTTTTT
CASSIEYTGELFF
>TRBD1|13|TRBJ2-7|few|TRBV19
TGTGCCAGTAGTTGGACAGGGGACTACGAGCAGTACTTC
CASSWTGDYEQYF
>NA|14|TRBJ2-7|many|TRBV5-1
TGCGCCAGCAGCTTAGGCAGCACAGTCAACGAGCAGTACTTC
CASSLGSTVNEQYF
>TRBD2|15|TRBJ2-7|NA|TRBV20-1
TGCAGTGCCAGGCGTTCCAGCGGGAATCCCTACGAGCAGTACTTC
CSARRSSGNPYEQYF
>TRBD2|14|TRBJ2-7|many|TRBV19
TGTGCCAGTAGTAAACGGGACTACCCATACGAGCAGTACTTC
CASSKRDYPYEQYF
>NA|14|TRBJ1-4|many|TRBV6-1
TGTGCCAGCAAGGTGGGGGGGGCTAATGAAAAACTGTTTTTT
CASKVGGANEKLFF
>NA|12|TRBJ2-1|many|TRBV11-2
TGTGCCAGCACCTCCAATTACAATGAGCAGTTCTTC
CASTSNYNEQFF
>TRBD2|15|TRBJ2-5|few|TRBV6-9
TGTGCCAGCAGTTATTTTAGCGGGACACAAGAGACCCAGTACTTC
CASSYFSGTQETQYF
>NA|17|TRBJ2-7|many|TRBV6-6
TGTGCCAGCAGCCCGCGAGGATCTAGAGCGGAAATATACGAGCAGTACTTC
CASSPRGSRAEIYEQYF
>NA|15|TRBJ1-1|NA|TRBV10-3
TGTGCCATCAGTGAGTCTAAGGGGTTGAACACTGAAGCTTTCTTT
CAISESKGLNTEAFF
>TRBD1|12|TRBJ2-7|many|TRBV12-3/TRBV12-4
TGTGCCAGCAGTAGACAGGGTGGTGAGCAGTACTTC
CASSRQGGEQYF
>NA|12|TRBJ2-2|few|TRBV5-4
TGTGCCAGCAGCTTGGCCGAGGGGGAGCTGTTTTTT
CASSLAEGELFF
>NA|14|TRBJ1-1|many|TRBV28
TGTGCCATCCCGAAGGCGGGGCTGAACACTGAAGCTTTCTTT
CAIPKAGLNTEAFF
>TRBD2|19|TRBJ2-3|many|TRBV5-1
TGCGCCAGCAGCTCAGGAATAGCGGGAGGGTCTCCGGCTGCGGATACGCAGTATTTT
CASSSGIAGGSPAADTQYF
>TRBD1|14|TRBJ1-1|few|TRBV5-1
TGCGCCAGCAGCTTAATACAACAGGGGGCAGAAGCTTTCTTT
CASSLIQQGAEAFF
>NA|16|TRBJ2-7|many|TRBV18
TGTGCCAGCTCAGGTCCTGACATCTTGAGCTCCTACGAGCAGTACTTC
CASSGPDILSSYEQYF
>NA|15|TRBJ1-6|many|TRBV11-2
TGTGCCAGCAGCTCGCGCCGGGACCTACCTTCACCCCTCCACTTT
CASSSRRDLPSPLHF
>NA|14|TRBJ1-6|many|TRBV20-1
TGCAGTGCTGCCAGGGGCCCCTATAATTCACCCCTCCACTTT
CSAARGPYNSPLHF
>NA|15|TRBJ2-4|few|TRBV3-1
TGTGCCAGCAGCCAAGCCTACTTGGGAAAAAACATTCAGTACTTC
CASSQAYLGKNIQYF
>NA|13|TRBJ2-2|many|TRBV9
TGTGCCAGCAGTGTCGGTAACACCGGGGAGCTGTTTTTT
CASSVGNTGELFF
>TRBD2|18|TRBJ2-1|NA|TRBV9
TGTGCCAGCAGCGGTGGACTAGCGGGAGGGATTACCTACAATGAGCAGTTCTTC
CASSGGLAGGITYNEQFF
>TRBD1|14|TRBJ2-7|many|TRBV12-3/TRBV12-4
TGTGCCAGCAGGATGACAGGGGTTCTCGACGAGCAGTACTTC
CASRMTGVLDEQYF
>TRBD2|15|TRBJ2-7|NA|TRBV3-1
TGTGCCAGCAGCCAAGAAGGTAGCGGGACTCCCGAGCAGTACTTC
CASSQEGSGTPEQYF
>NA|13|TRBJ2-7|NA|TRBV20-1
TGCAGTGCTCCCCGCAGGTCCTCCTACGAGCAGTACTTC
CSAPRRSSYEQYF
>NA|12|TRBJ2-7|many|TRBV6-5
TGTGCCAGCAGATCATTCTTCTACGAGCAGTACTTC
CASRSFFYEQYF
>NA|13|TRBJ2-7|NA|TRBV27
TGTGCCAGCAGTCTCCGCCTCAGGAGGGAGCAGTACTTC
CASSLRLRREQYF
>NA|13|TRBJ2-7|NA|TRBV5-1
TGCGCCAGCAGCTTGGGGGACGGGTACGAGCAGTACTTC
CASSLGDGYEQYF
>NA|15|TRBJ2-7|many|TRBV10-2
TGCGCCAGCAGTGAGCCGCGACAGAAGTCCTACGAGCAGTACTTC
CASSEPRQKSYEQYF
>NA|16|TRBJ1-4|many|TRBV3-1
TGTGCCAGCAGCCCCAACCAGGCTGGATCTAATGAAAAACTGTTTTTT
CASSPNQAGSNEKLFF
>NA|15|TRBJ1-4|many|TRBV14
TGTGCCAGCAGCCGGCTGAGGGGGGATAATGAAAAACTGTTTTTT
CASSRLRGDNEKLFF
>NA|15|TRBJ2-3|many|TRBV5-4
TGTGCCAGCAGCTTTAGGACTCCTAGCACAGATACGCAGTATTTT
CASSFRTPSTDTQYF
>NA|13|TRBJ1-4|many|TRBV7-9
TGTGCCAGCAGCATGACAGAAAATGAAAAACTGTTTTTT
CASSMTENEKLFF
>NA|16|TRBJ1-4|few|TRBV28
TGTGCCAGCCGGGGCAGATCATTATCAACTAATGAAAAACTGTTTTTT
CASRGRSLSTNEKLFF
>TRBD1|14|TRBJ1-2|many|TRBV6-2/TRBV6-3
TGTGCCAGCAGTTGGAGACAGGGTGAGGATGGCTACACCTTC
CASSWRQGEDGYTF